This T cell receptor (beta chain) was recovered during a study of beta chain features in type 1 diabetes. This clone was picked up a small number of times. The antigen is undetermined. The authors reverse transcribed all of the isolated RNA, so sequencing captured expressed TCRB transcripts. The protocol was immunoSEQ multiplex PCR, while the TCRdb copy is restricted to in-frame clones and leaves out a portion. The sample lists hundreds of thousands of clones, roughly an eighth occurring once. Notes on the study in general: Significant though moderate, a shortening of TCRB CDR3s appeared in all four CD4+ subsets of Type 1 diabetes patients.

The J segment lost 2 bases and the V segment lost 5 bases, leaving 9 bases of the junction unmatched. There are 15 residues in the CDR3. CDR1 is SGHRS, CDR2 YFSETQ, per germline. Input material: naive CD4+ T cells from blood. This TCR was recovered from a man younger than 30 with type 1 diabetes. The V and J genes are TRBV5-1 and TRBJ2-5, with TRBD1 matching 7 bases. The CDR3 protein is CASSLGQTGQETQYF. CDR3 nucleotides: TGCGCCAGCAGTCTGGGTCAGACAGGGCAAGAGACCCAGTACTTC.